What follows are 17 T cell receptor beta chains derived from one specimen sequenced in a study of T-cell memory formation after mild COVID-19. Each CDR3 protein gets one entry after TCRdb re-called the 5' RACE reads with MiXCR. The repertoire holds 450,000 or so distinct CDR3 sequences, around a quarter seen once, with about 12% in the top ten. Sequencing input: PBMCs or a T cell subset sorted from them (not recorded which). The receptors originated from an adult woman who had mild COVID-19 (a few samples of this study predate the infection). Cell type and time point are not known.

The table lists this clonotype with many counts. The rearrangement joins TRBV3-1 to TRBJ1-1; D gene ambiguous. The germline V gene encodes CDR1 LGHDT and CDR2 YNNKEL (reference sequence). This CDR3 region has 12 residues. V dropped 4 bases and J dropped 3 bases, with 6 bases sitting between them. The CDR3 loop reads CASSPGDTEAFF. DNA for the CDR3: TGTGCCAGCAGCCCTGGAGACACTGAAGCTTTCTTT.

This clonotype was picked up a small number of times. This rearrangement joins TRBV6-1 to TRBJ2-1; no clear D gene. Per germline, CDR1 MNHNS and CDR2 SASEGT. V lost 5 bases and J lost 7, with 6 bases in between. The CDR3 is made up of 11 amino acids. CDR3 region: CASSNGNEQFF. The CDR3 bases are TGTGCCAGCAGTAACGGTAATGAGCAGTTCTTC.

The gene calls are TRBV7-2 and TRBJ2-2; D ambiguous. V shed 5 bases and J shed 6 bases, with 10 bases lying between them. The CDR3 runs 13 residues. Per germline, CDR1 SGHTA and CDR2 FQGNSA. The CDR3 DNA reads TGTGCCAGCAGCCTTAATGGGGCCGGGGAGCTGTTTTTT. Encoded protein: CASSLNGAGELFF.

The J gene is TRBJ2-3, the V gene TRBV24-1; unclear D gene. The CDR3 is made up of 15 amino acids. CDR1 is KGHDR and CDR2 is SFDVKD in the germline V gene. The V end lost 4 bases, the J end lost 4 bases, and 14 bases lay between the germline ends. Here the CDR3 DNA reads TGTGCCACCAGTGACAATGAATCCGGGTCAGATACGCAGTATTTT. Protein product: CATSDNESGSDTQYF.

This clonotype was seen more than once but under ten times. The rearrangement uses TRBV7-2 and TRBJ2-5; D ambiguous. Trimming left V 2 bases short and J 2 bases short, with 15 bases between. The CDR3 extends over 16 amino acids. CDR1 is SGHTA, CDR2 FQGNSA, per germline. The CDR3 DNA follows: TGTGCCAGCAGCTTATACCCGGACGGTGGGCAAGAGACCCAGTACTTC. This translates into CASSLYPDGGQETQYF.

This clonotype was counted a few times. The chain couples TRBV9 to TRBJ2-7; the D gene is possibly TRBD2 (5 bases). Germline CDR1 SGDLS, CDR2 YYNGEE. The CDR3 sequence is 15 residues long. V lost 4 bases to trimming and J lost 0 bases, with 14 bases between them. DNA for the CDR3: TGTGCCAGCAGCCCCAATAGCGTTAGCTCCTACGAGCAGTACTTC. It yields the protein CASSPNSVSSYEQYF.

The rearrangement uses TRBV6-2 or TRBV6-3 and TRBJ1-5; weak D call: TRBD1 (5 bases). V shed 10 bases and J shed 0 bases, with 16 bases lying between them. This CDR3 spans 15 amino acids. From germline, CDR1 is MNHEY and CDR2 SVGEGT. CDR3 sequence reads: CATGKRGHSNQPQHF. The DNA for the CDR3 is TGTGCCACCGGTAAAAGGGGCCATAGCAATCAGCCCCAGCATTTT.

This chain connects TRBV19 to TRBJ1-1, with TRBD1 matching over 9 bases. V lost 4 bases to trimming and J lost 0 bases; unmatched junction nucleotides: 3. This CDR3 is built from 15 residues. The V gene's germline CDR1 is LNHDA and CDR2 SQIVND (reference sequence). The DNA for the CDR3 is TGTGCCAGTAGTACCGGGACAGGGCTGAACACTGAAGCTTTCTTT. Translation: CASSTGTGLNTEAFF.

This clonotype was seen ten or more times. The J gene is TRBJ2-1, the V gene TRBV5-1, with D possibly called TRBD1 or TRBD2 (5 bases each). The V gene's germline CDR1 is SGHRS and CDR2 YFSETQ. CDR3 length equals 15 residues. Trimming pared 3 bases from V and 0 bases from J, leaving 10 bases between. CDR3 sequence reads: CASSSGTYSYNEQFF. The CDR3, as DNA: TGCGCCAGCAGCTCCGGGACCTACTCCTACAATGAGCAGTTCTTC. Full variable domain (missing parts from reference TRBV5-1 and TRBJ2-1): KAGVTQTPRYLIKTRGQQVTLSCSPISGHRSVSWYQQTPGQGLQFLFEYFSETQRNKGNFPGRFSGRQFSNSRSEMNVSTLELGDSALYLCASSSGTYSYNEQFFGPGTRLTVL.

J is TRBJ2-7 and V is TRBV29-1; D unresolved. In germline, CDR1 is SQVTM, CDR2 ANQGSEA. The V gene lost 2 bases and the J gene lost 2 bases, with 7 bases spanning the gap. This CDR3 is 12 amino acids long. This CDR3 reads CSVEIRPYEQYF. CDR3 sequence (DNA): TGCAGCGTTGAAATACGGCCCTACGAGCAGTACTTC.

V and J are TRBV29-1 and TRBJ2-7, with a possible D match to TRBD1 (6 bases). There are 11 residues in the CDR3. Germline V gives CDR1 SQVTM, CDR2 ANQGSEA. Trimming took off 7 bases at V and 3 bases at J, with 10 bases between the two ends. The CDR3 DNA is TGCAGCGCCCTGACAGGCTACGAGCAGTACTTC. Its protein product is CSALTGYEQYF.

The V call is TRBV5-6, the J call TRBJ2-5; 7 bases align to TRBD1. The length of the CDR3 is 15 residues. CDR1 is SGHDT, CDR2 YYEEEE, per germline. V lost 0 bases, J lost 0 bases, and 2 bases stayed unmatched. Here the CDR3 reads CASSLVGTDQETQYF. The CDR3 nucleotides read TGTGCCAGCAGCTTGGTCGGGACAGACCAAGAGACCCAGTACTTC.

In its sample, this clonotype was seen a few times. The chain combines TRBV6-1 with TRBJ1-1, with 10 bases aligning to TRBD1. The CDR3 runs to 12 residues. Losses at the gene ends were 8 bases for V and 7 bases for J; bases not matched to a gene: 4. Germline V CDR1 and CDR2: MNHNS, SASEGT. CDR3 bases: TGTGCCAGCGCGGACAGGGGGGTTGAAGCTTTCTTT. Translated: CASADRGVEAFF.

The genes are TRBV9 and TRBJ1-1; D gene uncertain. The germline V and J ends were trimmed by 0 bases and 2 bases, with 8 bases remaining between them. Germline V gene sequence: CDR1 SGDLS, CDR2 YYNGEE. The CDR3 extends over 14 amino acids. CDR3 sequence reads: CASSVGRENTEAFF. DNA for the CDR3: TGTGCCAGCAGCGTAGGGAGGGAAAACACTGAAGCTTTCTTT.

This clonotype occurred a few times. The chain has TRBV7-3 and TRBJ2-3; possible D gene TRBD2, 5 bases. V lost 5 bases and J lost 6, with 21 bases in between. Per the germline V gene, CDR1 is SGHTA and CDR2 is FQGTGA. The CDR3 runs to 16 residues. CDR3 residues: CASSDRGLILGDTQYF. The DNA of the CDR3 is TGTGCCAGCAGCGACCGAGGACTTATCCTTGGGGATACGCAGTATTTT.

The chain joins TRBV7-2 to TRBJ1-6, with TRBD1 matching 7 bases. The CDR3 consists of 15 residues. V gave up 5 bases and J gave up 10 bases; unmatched junction bases: 11. Germline CDR1 and CDR2: SGHTA and FQGNSA. CDR3 sequence (DNA): TGTGCCAGCAGCAACTACAGGGGTCCGGGCTCACCCCTCCACTTT. Encoded protein: CASSNYRGPGSPLHF.

The table lists this clonotype with a few counts. This rearrangement joins TRBV2 to TRBJ2-7; D is unresolved. This CDR3 is 10 amino acids long. V lost 4 bases and J lost 3, with 1 base in between. Germline lookup yields CDR1 SNHLY and CDR2 FYNNEI. The CDR3 DNA reads TGTGCCAGCAGTGTCTACGAGCAGTACTTC. Protein product: CASSVYEQYF.